This T cell receptor beta chain was recorded in a study of a mutant IDH1 vaccine in newly diagnosed glioma. Study context: Vaccine dosing followed radiotherapy by 4-6 weeks, or accompanied temozolomide cycles.

A note on this clone: Its specificity is not known.

Noted time point: week 35, safety follow-up. Every vaccination contained 300 ug of the mutant IDH1 20-mer peptide and was paired with topical imiquimod. Donors had new IDH1-mutant astrocytomas of WHO grade 3 or 4 (ATRX-lost). Generated by immunoSEQ multiplex PCR, the TCRdb table keeps only in-frame clones and is missing some. Among approximately 66,000 clones, around 80% were seen once, and the ten largest hold 4% to 5%. The ends lost 4 bases at V and 11 bases at J; junction bases unmatched: 17. This CDR3 is 15 amino acids long. Germline loops: CDR1 SGHRS, CDR2 YFSETQ. The sample consisted of PBMCs, taken from a glioma patient whose treatment included an IDH1 peptide vaccine. The chain joins TRBV5-1 to TRBJ1-1; 7 nucleotides line up with TRBD1. The source is a man between 25 and 39 years old with glioma. The CDR3 loop reads CASSPKITLTGEAFF. DNA for the CDR3: TGCGCCAGCAGCCCCAAAATAACCCTTACAGGGGAGGCTTTCTTT.